This TCR beta chain was identified during a study of identical twins. One entry per CDR3 protein, called by TCRdb with MiXCR from the 5' RACE reads. The sample lists fewer than 900,000 distinct CDR3 sequences; 20% to 25% were seen once. Worth noting for this clonotype: What it binds is unknown.

Regarding the study as a whole: When twins shared out-of-frame alpha sequences, those sequences had excess low generation probability. Reduced insertions were recorded for abundant cord blood beta clonotypes, with no such pattern in memory repertoires.

Another study also made use of these data, one on T cells expressing NK-cell markers. That investigation notes: In roughly six donors, dominant NKG2C+ clonotypes were about 1.0-7.0% of CD8+ T cells.

The specimen sequenced was PBMCs. The receptor's source is a woman under 30 in good health.

The CDR3 loop is CASSLGGNRGYTF. The CDR3 DNA reads as TGTGCCAGCAGTTTGGGGGGCAATCGCGGCTACACCTTC. The rearrangement links TRBV12-3 or TRBV12-4 to TRBJ1-2; D is perhaps TRBD1 (6 bases). The CDR3 runs to 13 residues. Between the trimmed V and J ends, which lost 3 bases and 8 bases, there was a span of 13 bases.